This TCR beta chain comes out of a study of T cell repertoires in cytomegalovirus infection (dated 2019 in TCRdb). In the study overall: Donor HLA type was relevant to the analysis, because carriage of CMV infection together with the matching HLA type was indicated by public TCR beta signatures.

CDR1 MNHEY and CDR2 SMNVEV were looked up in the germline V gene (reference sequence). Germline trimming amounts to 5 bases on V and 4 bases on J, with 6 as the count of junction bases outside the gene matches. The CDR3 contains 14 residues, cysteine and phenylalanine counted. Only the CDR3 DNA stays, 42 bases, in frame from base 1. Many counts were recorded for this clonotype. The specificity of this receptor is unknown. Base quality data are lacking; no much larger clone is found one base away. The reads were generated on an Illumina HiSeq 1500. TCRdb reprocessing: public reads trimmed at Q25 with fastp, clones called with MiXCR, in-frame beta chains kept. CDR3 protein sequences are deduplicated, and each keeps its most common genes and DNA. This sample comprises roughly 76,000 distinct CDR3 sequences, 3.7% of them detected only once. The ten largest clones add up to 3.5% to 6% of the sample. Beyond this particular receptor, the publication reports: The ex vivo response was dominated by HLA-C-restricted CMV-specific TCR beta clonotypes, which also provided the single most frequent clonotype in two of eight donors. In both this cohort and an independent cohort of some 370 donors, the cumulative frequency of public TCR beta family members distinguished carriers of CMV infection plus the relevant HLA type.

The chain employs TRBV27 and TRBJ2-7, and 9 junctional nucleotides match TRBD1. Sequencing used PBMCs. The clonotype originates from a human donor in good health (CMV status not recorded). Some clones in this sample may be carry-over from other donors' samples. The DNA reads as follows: TGTGCCAGCAGTGTCCGGGACAGGGAGTACGAGCAGTACTTC. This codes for CASSVRDREYEQYF.